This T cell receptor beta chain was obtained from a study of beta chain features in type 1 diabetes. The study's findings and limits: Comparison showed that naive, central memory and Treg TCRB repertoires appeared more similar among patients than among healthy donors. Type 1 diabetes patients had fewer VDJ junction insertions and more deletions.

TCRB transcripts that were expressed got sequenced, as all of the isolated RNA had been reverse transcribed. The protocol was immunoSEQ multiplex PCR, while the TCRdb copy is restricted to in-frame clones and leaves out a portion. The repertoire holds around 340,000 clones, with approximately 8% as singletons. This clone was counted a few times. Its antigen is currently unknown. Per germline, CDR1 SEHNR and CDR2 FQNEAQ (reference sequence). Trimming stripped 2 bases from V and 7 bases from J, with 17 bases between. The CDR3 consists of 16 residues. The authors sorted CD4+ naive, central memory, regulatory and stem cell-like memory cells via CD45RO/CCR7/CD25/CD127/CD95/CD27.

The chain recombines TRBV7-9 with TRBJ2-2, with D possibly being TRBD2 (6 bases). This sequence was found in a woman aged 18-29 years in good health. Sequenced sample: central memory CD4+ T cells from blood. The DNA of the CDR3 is TGTGCCAGCAGCTTAATCCCGGGAGTACGCGACGGGGAGCTGTTTTTT. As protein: CASSLIPGVRDGELFF.